This is a list of T cell receptor beta chains from one sample in a study of blood T cell repertoires in COVID-19. This table comes from immunoSEQ multiplex PCR, and its TCRdb copy is limited to in-frame clones, with some not included. Of roughly 91,000 clones in the sample, roughly 84% were seen once. Specimen: peripheral blood. The receptor set was obtained from a man aged 70 or older with active or convalescent COVID-19. CDR3s include the opening cysteine and the closing phenylalanine or tryptophan. A D gene is named only where the DNA matches it firmly. Clone size is given for some rows only: seen once, a few or many times, or a class if the clone is expanded.

TRBJ2-3,TRBD2,TRBV2,.,TGTGCCAGCGGGTGGACTAGCGGGGGGGTAGGGACAGATACGCAGTATTTT,CASGWTSGGVGTDTQYF
TRBJ2-3,TRBD2,TRBV7-2,.,TGTGCCAGCAGCTTAGGTCCCGGACTAGCCGGTCATGATACGCAGTATTTT,CASSLGPGLAGHDTQYF
TRBJ1-5,.,TRBV16,.,TGTGCCAGCAGCCAATCGGACAGTAGCAATCAGCCCCAGCATTTT,CASSQSDSSNQPQHF
TRBJ2-6,TRBD1,TRBV6-1,few,TGTGCCAGCAGTGCCACAGGGGTAGCTGGGGCCAACGTCCTGACTTTC,CASSATGVAGANVLTF
TRBJ1-1,.,TRBV6-5,.,TGTGCCAGCAGTTACTCGGGGGGGAGTGAAGCTTTCTTT,CASSYSGGSEAFF
TRBJ2-5,TRBD1,TRBV4-1,.,TGCGCCAGCAGCTCGTACATCTCCGGGACAGGGGGCAACCAAGAGACCCAGTACTTC,CASSSYISGTGGNQETQYF
TRBJ2-4,TRBD1,TRBV5-8,.,TGTGCCAGCAGCACCGGACAGGGGGCCAGAAGCAAAAACATTCAGTACTTC,CASSTGQGARSKNIQYF
TRBJ2-7,TRBD2,TRBV5-8,.,TGTGCCAGCAGCTTGGAAGCGGGGGGGACCTACGAGCAGTACTTC,CASSLEAGGTYEQYF
TRBJ1-1,.,TRBV5-1,.,TGCGCCAGCAGCTCGGCCGTCTCACAGTGGAACACTGAAGCTTTCTTT,CASSSAVSQWNTEAFF
TRBJ1-2,.,TRBV19,.,TGTGCCAGTAATATGGGCCAGTCAGGTGGCTACACCTTC,CASNMGQSGGYTF
TRBJ1-3,.,TRBV30,once,TGTGCCTGGCTACCCCGGGCTGGAAACACCATATATTTT,CAWLPRAGNTIYF
TRBJ2-7,.,TRBV28,.,TGTGCCAGCAGTTTCGGAGGGGCCCCTCACGGCGAGCAGTACTTC,CASSFGGAPHGEQYF
TRBJ1-1,.,TRBV27,.,TGTGCCAGCAGTTTACGAATAAGGGAGGCGGAAGCTTTCTTT,CASSLRIREAEAFF
TRBJ2-7,.,TRBV6-5,once,TGTGCCAGCAGGAGTGACAGGCATCCCTACGAGCAGTACTTC,CASRSDRHPYEQYF
TRBJ1-1,.,TRBV6-5,.,TGTGCCAGCAGTCCCGATCCACAGAAGAATGAAGCTTTCTTT,CASSPDPQKNEAFF
TRBJ1-5,.,TRBV6-5,.,TGTGCCAGCAAGCCAGGGAATGGGTACGATCAGCCCCAGCATTTT,CASKPGNGYDQPQHF
TRBJ1-1,.,TRBV28,.,TGTGCCAGCAGTTCCCCCGGGACGGGGGACACTGAAGCTTTCTTT,CASSSPGTGDTEAFF
TRBJ2-5,TRBD1,TRBV11-3,.,TGTGCCAGCAGCTCGCGGACAGGGGGGCAAGAGACCCAGTACTTC,CASSSRTGGQETQYF
TRBJ1-2,TRBD1,TRBV7-8,.,TGTGCCAGCAGCGTACAGGGGGACTATGGCTACACCTTC,CASSVQGDYGYTF
TRBJ1-2,.,TRBV18,.,TGTGCCAGCTCACCAGAACAGCTAACCTACTATGGCTACACCTTC,CASSPEQLTYYGYTF
TRBJ1-5,.,TRBV28,.,TGTGCCAGCAAGGAGGGGAGGAGGGAGCAAGGGGATTTT,CASKEGRREQGDF
TRBJ1-1,TRBD1,TRBV28,.,TGTGCCATCAAGCCGGGACAGGGGCTCACTGAAGCTTTCTTT,CAIKPGQGLTEAFF
TRBJ2-1,TRBD1,TRBV3-1/TRBV3-2,.,TGTGCCAGCAGCTCTACAGGGGCCGGCTACAATGAGCAGTTCTTC,CASSSTGAGYNEQFF
TRBJ2-1,TRBD2,TRBV2,.,TGTGCCAGCAGTCGACTAGCGGGGGGGCGAGGTGAGCAGTTCTTC,CASSRLAGGRGEQFF
TRBJ2-7,TRBD1,TRBV6-5,.,TGTGCCAGCAGTTATCGGACAGGGTGGTACGAGCAGTACTTC,CASSYRTGWYEQYF
TRBJ1-1,.,TRBV6-2/TRBV6-3,.,TGTGCCAGCAGTTACTCGTTCCAGGGTACCACTGAAGCTTTCTTT,CASSYSFQGTTEAFF
TRBJ1-5,.,TRBV3-1/TRBV3-2,.,TGTGCCAGCAGCCAAGGACAGAATCAGCCCCAGCATTTT,CASSQGQNQPQHF
TRBJ1-5,TRBD1,TRBV15,.,TGTGCCACCAGCAGCAACAGGGGGCGGGGTCAGCCCCAGCATTTT,CATSSNRGRGQPQHF
TRBJ1-6,.,TRBV7-6,.,TGTGCCAGCAGCAAAGGGACGGTAGGGACTTATAATTCACCCCTCCACTTT,CASSKGTVGTYNSPLHF
TRBJ2-5,.,TRBV5-1,.,TGCGCCAGCAGCCCGAGTTCATACCAAGAGACCCAGTACTTC,CASSPSSYQETQYF
TRBJ1-5,TRBD1,TRBV19,.,TGTGCCAGTAGTATCGAAGGGACAGGGGTGCAGCCCCAGCATTTT,CASSIEGTGVQPQHF
TRBJ1-2,TRBD1,TRBV6-2/TRBV6-3,.,TGTGCCAGCAGTTACGGCCTGGGACAGGCAGACTACACCTTC,CASSYGLGQADYTF
TRBJ2-7,.,TRBV19,.,TGTGCCAGTAGTCACAGAGAGCCCTACGAGCAGTACTTC,CASSHREPYEQYF
TRBJ2-1,.,TRBV11-2,.,TGTGCCAGCAGCTTAAGAAGGAGCTCCTACAATGAGCAGTTCTTC,CASSLRRSSYNEQFF
TRBJ2-2,TRBD2,TRBV7-3,.,TGTGCCAGCAGCTCTCCCATAGCGGGAGGAAACACCGGGGAGCTGTTTTTT,CASSSPIAGGNTGELFF
TRBJ1-1,.,TRBV5-1,.,TGCGCCAGCAGCTTGGAGGGACAACTTGAAGCTTTCTTT,CASSLEGQLEAFF
TRBJ1-1,.,TRBV6-6,.,TGTGCCAGCAGTTACTCATCGGGGGGGACTGAAGCTTTCTTT,CASSYSSGGTEAFF
TRBJ1-2,.,TRBV28,.,TGTGCCAGCAGTTTAGCAGGGTTGAAGAACTATGGCTACACCTTC,CASSLAGLKNYGYTF
TRBJ1-3,.,TRBV7-8,.,TGTGCCAGCAGCCCCCGGGGGGAGGGCGGGGTTGGAAACACCATATATTTT,CASSPRGEGGVGNTIYF
TRBJ1-3,TRBD1,TRBV9,.,TGTGCCAGCAGCGTCATGGGCGGACAGGGCTCTGGAAACACCATATATTTT,CASSVMGGQGSGNTIYF
TRBJ2-7,.,TRBV5-6,.,TGTGCCAGCAGCTATGGTACAGGTCCCTACGAGCAGTACTTC,CASSYGTGPYEQYF
TRBJ2-4,.,TRBV18,.,TGTGCCAGCTCACCCCAAGGCAAGGGGGTGGGGAACATTCAGTACTTC,CASSPQGKGVGNIQYF
TRBJ1-1,.,TRBV19,.,TGTGCCAGTATCAACAGGTACATGAACACTGAAGCTTTCTTT,CASINRYMNTEAFF
TRBJ2-3,TRBD2,TRBV7-2,.,TGTGCCAGCAGCTCCCGGACTAGCGGGGGGAGCGCAGATACGCAGTATTTT,CASSSRTSGGSADTQYF
TRBJ1-1,.,TRBV4-1,.,TGCGCCAGCAGCCAAGATAGCGGCGCCAACCGACCGGACACTGAAGCTTTCTTT,CASSQDSGANRPDTEAFF
TRBJ1-1,TRBD1,TRBV10-3,.,TGTGCCATCAGTGCTAAGGGGGCAGACACTGAAGCTTTCTTT,CAISAKGADTEAFF
TRBJ1-5,.,TRBV19,.,TGTGCCAGTAGTTCTTTCGGGGGTAGGCAGCCCCAGCATTTT,CASSSFGGRQPQHF
TRBJ2-7,TRBD2,TRBV6-5,.,TGTGCCAGCAGTTACCGGGGCGGGGGGCCCTACGAGCAGTACTTC,CASSYRGGGPYEQYF
TRBJ2-7,.,TRBV6-5,once,TGTGCCAGCGGATCCTTAGGGGTCGGTTACGAGCAGTACTTC,CASGSLGVGYEQYF
TRBJ2-2,TRBD2,TRBV2,.,TGTGCCAGCATTCGGGGGGGCACCGGGGAGCTGTTTTTT,CASIRGGTGELFF
TRBJ1-2,TRBD1,TRBV28,few,TGTGCCAGCAGTCTACGGACAGGGGGTCTTGTCTATGGCTACACCTTC,CASSLRTGGLVYGYTF
TRBJ2-1,TRBD2,TRBV5-4,many,TGTGCCAGCAGCTCCGCCGGGACTAGCGTTGAGCAGTTCTTC,CASSSAGTSVEQFF
TRBJ1-2,.,TRBV29-1,.,TGCAGCGTTGAACCAGGGAACGGCTATGGCTACACCTTC,CSVEPGNGYGYTF
TRBJ1-4,TRBD1,TRBV3-1/TRBV3-2,.,TGTGCCAGCAGCCAAGCCGGACAGGGGGCTAATGAAAAACTGTTTTTT,CASSQAGQGANEKLFF
TRBJ1-2,TRBD1,TRBV5-6,.,TGTGCCAGCAGCTTGGGTACAGGGGGCGACTATGGCTACACCTTC,CASSLGTGGDYGYTF
TRBJ2-5,TRBD2,TRBV6-5,.,TGTGCCAGCACACTAGCGGGGGGGCGAGAGACCCAGTACTTC,CASTLAGGRETQYF
TRBJ2-1,.,TRBV7-3,.,TGTGCCAGCAGCTTAGGAGGGGCGCTTATCGCCCTCGATGAGCAGTTCTTC,CASSLGGALIALDEQFF
TRBJ2-3,TRBD2,TRBV3-1/TRBV3-2,few,TGTGCCAGCAGCCAAGCCCAGCGGGGGCACACAGATACGCAGTATTTT,CASSQAQRGHTDTQYF
TRBJ2-1,TRBD2,TRBV6-1,.,TGTGCCTGCAGGACTAGCGGGGGCCCCTACAATGAGCAGTTCTTC,CACRTSGGPYNEQFF